A selection of T cell receptor beta chains follows, all from one sample in a study of blood T cell repertoires in COVID-19. Method: immunoSEQ multiplex PCR; TCRdb's copy keeps in-frame clones and lacks some. Of approximately 350,000 clones in the sample, around 91% were seen once. Sequencing was carried out using peripheral blood. All receptors come from a young woman who had recovered from COVID-19. CDR3s include the opening cysteine and the closing phenylalanine or tryptophan. D genes are given only for firm matches. The size entry is marked missing in some rows and otherwise reads once, few, many or a size class.

>TRBD2|NA|TRBV19|TRBJ2-1
TGTGCCAGTGGGGGGGGTCCCGGGAGATCCAATGAGCAGTTCTTC
CASGGGPGRSNEQFF
>TRBD1|few|TRBV6-6|TRBJ1-5
TGTGCCAGCAGTTACCACCGGGACAGGGAAAATCAGCCCCAGCATTTT
CASSYHRDRENQPQHF
>NA|NA|TRBV5-5|TRBJ2-5
TGTGCCAGCAGCTTGGTATATACAATACAAGAGACCCAGTACTTC
CASSLVYTIQETQYF
>NA|once|TRBV29-1|TRBJ1-1
TGCAGCGGAGAGACACAACAGAACACTGAAGCTTTCTTT
CSGETQQNTEAFF
>TRBD1|NA|TRBV6-5|TRBJ2-5
TGTGCCAGCAACAGGGGTTTTGACCAAGAGACCCAGTACTTC
CASNRGFDQETQYF
>NA|NA|TRBV7-9|TRBJ2-6
TGTGCCAGCAGCCCGGGGGTTGGGGCCAACGTCCTGACTTTC
CASSPGVGANVLTF
>TRBD1|NA|TRBV11-3|TRBJ1-1
TGTGCCAGCAGCTCCCAGGGACAGGGGGCTTTCTTT
CASSSQGQGAFF
>NA|NA|TRBV24-1|TRBJ2-3
TGTGCCACCAGTGACACGGTGACAGGCACAGATACGCAGTATTTT
CATSDTVTGTDTQYF
>NA|NA|TRBV19|TRBJ1-1
TGTGCCAGTTCCGGGAACACTGAAGCTTTCTTT
CASSGNTEAFF
>NA|NA|TRBV19|TRBJ1-5
TGTGCCAGTAGTATTTGGGGAGATGGCAATCAGCCCCAGCATTTT
CASSIWGDGNQPQHF